This entry lists 21 T cell receptor beta chains sequenced from one sample in a study of blood T cell repertoires in COVID-19. Profiled with immunoSEQ multiplex PCR; TCRdb holds only in-frame clones, not every one. The table shows approximately 290,000 clones, with under 85% occurring only once. The sequenced sample consisted of peripheral blood. These receptors all come from a human donor with COVID-19, enrolled during active disease. The donor label of this sample is uncertain.

The chain employs TRBV27 and TRBJ1-2, with a tentative D call TRBD1 (5 bases). Trimming pared 4 bases from V and 5 bases from J, leaving 17 bases between. The CDR3 runs to 15 residues. Germline CDR1 reads MNHEY; CDR2 reads SMNVEV (reference sequence). CDR3 loop: CASSSLATGHYGYTF. In DNA form, the CDR3 reads TGTGCCAGCAGTTCGTTGGCCACCGGACATTATGGCTACACCTTC.

This clone was counted between two and nine times. This chain links TRBV4-1 with TRBJ2-5, with D perhaps TRBD2 (6 bases). Germline loops: CDR1 MGHRA, CDR2 YSYEKL. V lost 0 bases, J lost 7 bases, and 12 bases lay in between. The CDR3 length is 14 residues. In DNA, the CDR3 is TGCGCCAGCAGCCAAGAATCGGGGGTTGGGACCCAGTACTTC. This codes for CASSQESGVGTQYF.

This chain links TRBV7-9 with TRBJ2-5; TRBD2 agrees at 7 bases. Per the germline V gene, CDR1 is SEHNR and CDR2 is FQNEAQ (reference sequence). V was clipped by 4 bases and J by 5 bases; unmatched bases: 13. CDR3 length: 16 amino acids. The CDR3: CASSSIAGPTRETQYF. In DNA form, the CDR3 reads TGTGCCAGCAGCTCGATAGCGGGCCCCACGCGGGAGACCCAGTACTTC.

The CDR3 loop is CASSLGLAGTGELFF. The CDR3 nucleotides read TGTGCCAGCAGCCTCGGACTAGCGGGGACCGGGGAGCTGTTTTTT. The V call is TRBV7-2, the J call TRBJ2-2; 12 bases fit TRBD2. CDR3 size: 15 residues. After removal of 5 bases from V and 5 bases from J, the junction contained 3 bases not matched to a gene. Germline values: CDR1 SGHTA, CDR2 FQGNSA.

The rearrangement links TRBV7-2 to TRBJ2-3; D possibly corresponds to TRBD1 (5 bases). The CDR3 spans 15 residues. V was pared by 1 base and J by 2 bases, with 10 bases between. CDR1 and CDR2 (germline): SGHTA, FQGNSA. The CDR3 spells CASSLVSGFTDTQYF. Written as DNA, the CDR3 is TGTGCCAGCAGCTTAGTTTCAGGGTTCACAGATACGCAGTATTTT.

CDR3 sequence: CASSSRLGTAGGTEAFF. Written as DNA, the CDR3 is TGTGCCAGCAGTTCCCGGCTGGGCACAGCGGGGGGCACTGAAGCTTTCTTT. The chain combines TRBV27 with TRBJ1-1; D may be TRBD1 (5 bases). CDR1 MNHEY and CDR2 SMNVEV come from the germline V gene (reference sequence). The V gene lost 4 bases and the J gene lost 4 bases, with 22 bases spanning the gap. This CDR3 is built from 17 residues.

This clone was picked up a small number of times. The genes are TRBV4-1 and TRBJ1-5, with D uncertain. V gave up 3 bases and J gave up 0 bases, with 9 bases separating them. The CDR3 is made up of 15 amino acids. CDR1 is MGHRA, CDR2 YSYEKL, per germline. CDR3 protein: CASSHSGDSNQPQHF. The CDR3 DNA reads TGCGCCAGCAGCCACTCAGGTGATAGCAATCAGCCCCAGCATTTT.

J is TRBJ1-2 and V is TRBV15; TRBD1 matches 8 bases. Looked up from germline, CDR1 is LNHNV and CDR2 is YYDKDF (reference sequence). Losses at the gene ends were 2 bases for V and 8 bases for J; bases not matched to a gene: 7. The CDR3 totals 14 residues. CDR3 bases: TGTGCCACCAGCAGAAACGACAGGGGTGGCGGCTACACCTTC. Translation: CATSRNDRGGGYTF.

The chain employs TRBV3-1 (or the pseudogene TRBV3-2) and TRBJ1-5; weak D call: TRBD1 (5 bases). V dropped 4 bases and J dropped 5 bases, with 18 bases sitting between them. Germline-derived CDR1 and CDR2 are LGHDT and YNNKEL (reference sequence). The CDR3 has 16 amino acids. CDR3 bases: TGTGCCAGCAGCCCGCAGCCAGGGTCGATACATCAGCCCCAGCATTTT. Protein product: CASSPQPGSIHQPQHF.

The chain carries TRBV7-9 and TRBJ1-1; 7 bases agree with TRBD1. Per the germline V gene, CDR1 is SEHNR and CDR2 is FQNEAQ (reference sequence). Trimming removed 5 bases from V and 11 bases from J; junction bases left unmatched: 14. The CDR3 totals 14 residues. The CDR3 bases are TGTGCCAGCAGCCTCGGGACAGTCGAGAGTTCGGCTTTCTTT. Protein: CASSLGTVESSAFF.

The rearrangement uses TRBV7-2 and TRBJ2-5, with D tentatively TRBD1 (5 bases). V lost 4 bases to trimming and J lost 7 bases, with 16 bases between them. CDR3 length: 14 residues. Germline lookup yields CDR1 SGHTA and CDR2 FQGNSA. The CDR3 loop reads CASSSDTGIGTQYF. The CDR3 bases are TGTGCCAGCAGCTCGGACACCGGAATAGGGACCCAGTACTTC.

Points on this clone: Germline and junction disagree at one end, which may indicate a read error. The CDR3 reads CASSYRDSVKHRGAVF. The CDR3 nucleotides read TGTGCCAGCAGTTACCGGGACAGCGTAAAACACCGGGGAGCTGTTTTT. This chain connects TRBV6-6 to TRBJ2-2, with 7 bases identical to TRBD1. The germline CDR1 and CDR2 sequences are MNHNY and SVGAGI (reference sequence). The CDR3 covers 16 residues.

This clone was observed once. The chain has TRBV5-1 and TRBJ2-2; 8 bases are a match to TRBD1. Trimming removed 6 bases from V and 7 bases from J; junction bases left unmatched: 5. Germline CDR1 SGHRS, CDR2 YFSETQ. CDR3 length: 13 amino acids. CDR3 bases: TGCGCCAGCAACAACAGGGGGGACGGGGAGCTGTTTTTT. Translated, it gives CASNNRGDGELFF.

The rearrangement uses TRBV29-1 and TRBJ2-4; TRBD1 is a possible D gene (5 bases). Trimming cost V 4 bases and J 6 bases, with 10 bases left between them. The CDR3 contains 12 residues. Germline CDR1 SQVTM, CDR2 ANQGSEA. The CDR3 DNA reads as TGCAGCGTTGGGACAAGGGGAAACATTCAGTACTTC. Translated: CSVGTRGNIQYF.

The chain is built from TRBV2 and TRBJ2-2, with 8 bases lining up with TRBD1. CDR1 and CDR2 (germline): SNHLY, FYNNEI. V lost 7 bases to trimming and J lost 7 bases; unmatched junction nucleotides: 8. CDR3 length: 14 amino acids. The CDR3 spells CASKADRANGELFF. For the CDR3, the DNA is TGTGCCAGCAAGGCGGACAGGGCTAACGGGGAGCTGTTTTTT. Complete variable domain (other parts from reference TRBV2 and TRBJ2-2): EPEVTQTPSHQVTQMGQEVILRCVPISNHLYFYWYRQILGQKVEFLVSFYNNEISEKSEIFDDQFSVERPDGSNFTLKIRSTKLEDSAMYFCASKADRANGELFFGEGSRLTVL.

The chain couples TRBV28 to TRBJ2-3; 13 bases fit TRBD2. The CDR3 length is 16 residues. Germline lookup yields CDR1 MDHEN and CDR2 SYDVKM. The J segment lost 6 bases and the V segment lost 5 bases, leaving 8 bases of the junction unmatched. The DNA for the CDR3 is TGTGCCAGCAGTGTGACTAGCGGGAGGAAGTCGGATACGCAGTATTTT. The encoded protein is CASSVTSGRKSDTQYF.

The chain couples TRBV30 to TRBJ1-6, with 7 bases fitting TRBD1. Germline lookup yields CDR1 GTSNPN and CDR2 SVGIG (reference sequence). The CDR3 loop spans 19 amino acids. Trimming took 3 bases from V and 0 from J; bases not matched to a gene: 14. The CDR3 DNA follows: TGTGCCTGGAGCAGGGGGGTGTGGCTTCAAAGCTCCTATAATTCACCCCTCCACTTT. Amino acids: CAWSRGVWLQSSYNSPLHF.

Only one count was recorded for this clone. The rearrangement uses TRBV6-1 and TRBJ1-5; a possible D gene is TRBD1 (5 bases). The ends were cut back, 1 base at V and 1 base at J, with 5 bases in the middle. Germline assignment: CDR1 MNHNS and CDR2 SASEGT. There are 14 residues in the CDR3. The CDR3 nucleotides read TGTGCCAGCAGTGAAGGACAGAGCAATCAGCCCCAGCATTTT. It is translated as CASSEGQSNQPQHF.

This chain connects TRBV6-6 to TRBJ2-7; D gene uncertain. Trimming removed 8 bases from V and 1 base from J, with 21 bases in between. Germline assignment: CDR1 MNHNY and CDR2 SVGAGI (reference sequence). The CDR3 covers 16 residues. CDR3 coding DNA: TGTGCCAGCCGACCTACCCATCTTACGGGTTCCTACGAGCAGTACTTC. This translates into CASRPTHLTGSYEQYF.

The sample holds one count of this clone. The rearrangement uses TRBV30 and TRBJ1-6; 8 bases line up with TRBD1. Trimming took 2 bases from V and 7 from J; bases not matched to a gene: 7. This CDR3 is built from 15 residues. Germline CDR1 reads GTSNPN; CDR2 reads SVGIG (reference sequence). CDR3 protein: CAWSRETGANSPLHF. The CDR3 DNA reads as TGTGCCTGGAGTCGAGAGACAGGGGCGAATTCACCCCTCCACTTT.

This clone was seen a few times. This sequence joins TRBV7-2 and TRBJ1-3, with D perhaps TRBD1 (5 bases). The CDR3 totals 16 residues. Germline CDR1 and CDR2: SGHTA and FQGNSA. The V end lost 3 bases, the J end lost 0 bases, and 12 bases lay between the germline ends. Here the CDR3 DNA reads TGTGCCAGCAGCTTCAGGGAAGGGTCCTCTGGAAACACCATATATTTT. This sequence encodes CASSFREGSSGNTIYF. The full variable domain, rest sourced from reference TRBV7-2 and TRBJ1-3, is GAGVSQSPSNKVTEKGKDVELRCDPISGHTALYWYRQSLGQGLEFLIYFQGNSAPDKSGLPSDRFSAERTGGSVSTLTIQRTQQEDSAVYLCASSFREGSSGNTIYFGEGSWLTVV.